One sample yielded the 14 T cell receptor beta chains listed below, sequenced in a study of blood T cell repertoires in COVID-19. The assay was immunoSEQ multiplex PCR, and TCRdb's table has in-frame clones only and misses some. The sample lists some 130,000 clones, almost 85% occurring once. The sequenced sample was peripheral blood. The receptors originated from a woman aged 25 to 39 who had recovered from COVID-19.

V is TRBV27 and J is TRBJ1-1; TRBD1 matches at 7 bases. Germline-derived CDR1 and CDR2 are MNHEY and SMNVEV (reference sequence). The CDR3 has 16 residues. Trimming cost V 5 bases and J 6 bases; bases outside gene matches: 15. The CDR3 reads CASSLGTDLNPSEAFF. CDR3 DNA: TGTGCCAGCAGTCTAGGGACAGATTTAAACCCGTCTGAAGCTTTCTTT.

The chain employs TRBV7-3 and TRBJ1-1; D perhaps matches TRBD1 (6 bases). With 1 base removed from V and 5 bases from J, the gap between germline ends came to 14 bases. CDR3 length: 15 residues. Germline V CDR1 and CDR2: SGHTA, FQGTGA. CDR3 residues: CASSLIAGAGTEAFF. The CDR3 nucleotides read TGTGCCAGCAGCTTAATAGCAGGGGCAGGAACTGAAGCTTTCTTT.

The rearrangement uses TRBV4-2 and TRBJ2-4; 9 bases align to TRBD1. Germline V gives CDR1 LGHNA, CDR2 YNFKEQ. The CDR3 is 14 residues long. With 3 bases clipped from V and 7 bases from J, the junction kept 4 bases outside the gene matches. The CDR3 DNA is TGTGCCAGCAGCCAGGGACAGGGATGGAACATTCAGTACTTC. As protein: CASSQGQGWNIQYF.

The rearrangement joins TRBV11-3 to TRBJ2-1; TRBD1 matches at 10 bases. V lost 0 bases, J lost 9 bases, and 5 bases stayed unmatched. Germline V gives CDR1 SGHNT, CDR2 YENEEA. The CDR3 is made up of 15 amino acids. The CDR3 nucleotides are TGTGCCAGCAGCTTAGAGGGACAGGGGAGAAGTGAGCAGTTCTTC. As protein: CASSLEGQGRSEQFF.

The chain combines TRBV2 with TRBJ2-5; a weak D match, TRBD2 (5 bases). The germline V gene encodes CDR1 SNHLY and CDR2 FYNNEI. V dropped 2 bases and J dropped 4 bases, with 11 bases sitting between them. CDR3 length: 14 amino acids. CDR3 bases: TGTGCCAGCAGTGAATCCGCGGGCGGAGAGACCCAGTACTTC. This gives the protein CASSESAGGETQYF.

V gene TRBV5-5 combines with J gene TRBJ2-4, with 10 bases fitting TRBD1. Germline trimming cut 5 bases from V and 9 bases from J; bases unmatched to any gene: 11. CDR3 size: 15 residues. Germline V gene lookup returns CDR1 SGHKS and CDR2 YYEKEE (reference sequence). The CDR3 DNA follows: TGTGCCAGCAGTTCCGCCGGGACAGGGGTTGGCATTCAGTACTTC. Translation gives CASSSAGTGVGIQYF.

This clone has just one count. The CDR3 reads CASSRLADNSYNEQFF. The CDR3 region has the DNA TGTGCCAGCAGTCGCCTAGCGGATAACTCCTACAATGAGCAGTTCTTC. The J gene is TRBJ2-1, the V gene TRBV11-1; 7 bases are shared with TRBD2. Germline V gene lookup returns CDR1 SGHAT and CDR2 FQDESV (reference sequence). CDR3 length: 16 amino acids. Unmatched junction bases numbered 8, after V lost 6 bases and J lost 0 bases.

V and J are TRBV6-5 and TRBJ2-7; D unclear. The V end lost 7 bases, the J end lost 2 bases, and 18 bases lay between the germline ends. This CDR3 is built from 15 residues. Germline V CDR1 and CDR2: MNHEY, SVGAGI. The CDR3 DNA reads TGTGCCAGCACCCCATCTGCCGGGTTGGCCTACGAGCAGTACTTC. It specifies CASTPSAGLAYEQYF.

The rearrangement links TRBV12-2 to TRBJ2-5; TRBD2, the D gene given by the table, was not confirmed from the DNA. TRBV12-2 represents a pseudogene. The CDR3 runs 15 residues. CDR3 bases: TGTGCAAGTCGCTGGGGGACTACCTACCAAGAGACCCAGTACTTC. Translation gives CASRWGTTYQETQYF.

The J gene is TRBJ2-2, the V gene TRBV15, with D maybe TRBD2 (5 bases). V dropped 4 bases and J dropped 6 bases, with 15 bases sitting between them. Germline V gene sequence: CDR1 LNHNV, CDR2 YYDKDF (reference sequence). The CDR3 runs 15 residues. CDR3: CATSKVEGRAGELFF. The CDR3 DNA reads TGTGCCACCAGCAAAGTCGAGGGTAGGGCCGGGGAGCTGTTTTTT.

This sequence joins TRBV12-3 or TRBV12-4 and TRBJ1-1; 7 bases fit TRBD1. The CDR3 has 13 amino acids. V was pared by 3 bases and J by 5 bases, with 3 bases of the junction left unmatched. This chain's CDR3 is CASSFDRVTEAFF. The CDR3 DNA reads TGTGCCAGCAGTTTCGACAGGGTAACTGAAGCTTTCTTT.

This sequence joins TRBV19 and TRBJ2-7; TRBD2 might be the D (5 bases). V lost 3 bases and J lost 6, with 12 bases in between. The length of the CDR3 is 13 residues. CDR1 and CDR2 (germline): LNHDA, SQIVND (reference sequence). The CDR3 spells CASSIQRAGEQYF. Here the CDR3 DNA reads TGTGCCAGTAGTATTCAGAGGGCCGGCGAGCAGTACTTC.

V and J are TRBV5-1 and TRBJ2-1; weak D call: TRBD2 (5 bases). There are 13 residues in the CDR3. Germline loops: CDR1 SGHRS, CDR2 YFSETQ. V dropped 4 bases and J dropped 7 bases, with 12 bases sitting between them. The CDR3 sequence: CASSPGWENEQFF. The CDR3 nucleotides are TGCGCCAGCAGCCCGGGATGGGAGAATGAGCAGTTCTTC.

This chain links TRBV6-5 with TRBJ2-2, with 10 bases identical to TRBD2. The ends lost 8 bases at V and 4 bases at J; junction bases unmatched: 7. Germline assignment: CDR1 MNHEY and CDR2 SVGAGI. CDR3 length equals 15 residues. The CDR3 sequence is CASGLAGDSTGELFF. The CDR3 DNA reads as TGTGCCAGCGGGCTAGCGGGAGATAGCACCGGGGAGCTGTTTTTT.